The 23 T cell receptor beta chains below were found in one sample sequenced in a study of T cells after posttransplantation cyclophosphamide (dated by TCRdb to about 2016). Receptor amplification or capture employed the immunoSEQ multiplex PCR assay. The table comes from immuneACCESS by way of TCRdb, which keeps in-frame sequences with V and J called. Part of the clones is missing from these tables; in studies checked, under half for an unresolved V gene and the rest for unknown reasons. The sample profile shows roughly 20,000 clones; 95% to 99% of them were found once. The ten largest clonotypes hold 0.1% to 0.15% of the sample. Material: naive CD8+ T cells sorted from PBMCs. The receptors come from a man aged 35 to 55 in good health, CMV-negative, and a related stem cell transplant donor.

The rearrangement uses TRBV6-5 and TRBJ2-1; 12 positions agree with TRBD2. J was trimmed by 8 bases and V by 5 bases; bases with no gene match: 7. The CDR3 has 15 amino acids. CDR1 is MNHEY, CDR2 SVGAGI, per germline. CDR3 residues: CASSQGGLAGDEQFF. The DNA of the CDR3 is TGTGCCAGCAGTCAAGGGGGACTAGCGGGTGATGAGCAGTTCTTC.

The V gene is TRBV5-1, the J gene TRBJ2-1; 8 bases agree with TRBD1. The J segment lost 7 bases and the V segment lost 9 bases, leaving 3 bases of the junction unmatched. Germline V gene sequence: CDR1 SGHRS, CDR2 YFSETQ. This CDR3 spans 11 amino acids. In DNA, the CDR3 is TGCGCCATACGACAGGGGAATGAGCAGTTCTTC. This sequence encodes CAIRQGNEQFF.

The chain is built from TRBV14 and TRBJ2-1; D perhaps matches TRBD2 (5 bases). CDR1 is SGHDN, CDR2 FVKESK, per germline. V was shortened by 0 bases and J by 5 bases, with 17 bases between the two germline ends. The CDR3 spans 17 residues. The CDR3 DNA is TGTGCCAGCAGCCAAGATAGGTCGGGAATAGTGAACAATGAGCAGTTCTTC. This gives the protein CASSQDRSGIVNNEQFF.

This CDR3 reads CASRRLAGDPHEQYF. The CDR3 DNA reads as TGTGCCAGCAGGCGACTAGCGGGAGATCCACACGAGCAGTACTTC. The chain couples TRBV2 to TRBJ2-7, with TRBD2 matching 12 bases. Germline V CDR1 and CDR2: SNHLY, FYNNEI. CDR3 length: 15 residues. V was clipped by 6 bases and J by 5 bases; unmatched bases: 8.

J is TRBJ2-7 and V is TRBV27; D possibly corresponds to TRBD1 (5 bases). CDR3 length: 15 amino acids. Germline CDR1 and CDR2: MNHEY and SMNVEV (reference sequence). Trimming shortened V by 5 bases and J by 5 bases, and 19 bases separated the two germline ends. The DNA of the CDR3 is TGTGCCAGCAGTGATAGGGGATTCCCATTCAACGAGCAGTACTTC. It is translated as CASSDRGFPFNEQYF.

The chain combines TRBV6-5 with TRBJ1-1; D perhaps matches TRBD1 (5 bases). The V end was cut by 5 bases, the J end by 4 bases, with 8 bases between. There are 12 residues in the CDR3. Germline V CDR1 and CDR2: MNHEY, SVGAGI. CDR3 region: CASSDDSTEAFF. The CDR3 region has the DNA TGTGCCAGCAGTGACGACAGCACTGAAGCTTTCTTT.

The chain links TRBV9 to TRBJ2-7; 7 bases fit TRBD1. CDR3 size: 13 residues. CDR1 and CDR2 from the germline V gene are SGDLS and YYNGEE. J was trimmed by 2 bases and V by 3 bases; bases with no gene match: 2. CDR3 bases: TGTGCCAGCAGCGACGGGACAGCCTACGAGCAGTACTTC. Translating gives CASSDGTAYEQYF.

This chain uses TRBV7-6 with TRBJ2-3; 10 bases agree with TRBD2. V shed 4 bases, J shed 6 bases, and the junction held 10 bases outside the gene matches. CDR1 is SGHVS, CDR2 FNYEAQ, per germline. This CDR3 is 16 amino acids long. The CDR3 loop is CASSSLAGGPFDTQYF. The CDR3 bases are TGTGCCAGCAGCTCCTTAGCGGGAGGCCCCTTCGATACGCAGTATTTT.

The chain joins TRBV5-1 to TRBJ2-7; 9 bases are shared with TRBD1. With V trimmed by 2 bases and J by 2 bases, 5 bases remained unmatched. This CDR3 has 15 amino acids. Per germline, CDR1 SGHRS and CDR2 YFSETQ. The DNA for the CDR3 is TGCGCCAGCAGCTTCGAGGGACAGGGCACCTACGAGCAGTACTTC. Translating gives CASSFEGQGTYEQYF.

The chain couples TRBV27 to TRBJ1-1; D is possibly TRBD1 (5 bases). The V end was cut by 5 bases, the J end by 3 bases, with 13 bases between. CDR1 is MNHEY and CDR2 is SMNVEV in the germline V gene (reference sequence). CDR3 length: 14 residues. CDR3 amino acids: CASSHRDYDTEAFF. CDR3 bases: TGTGCCAGCAGTCATCGGGACTATGACACTGAAGCTTTCTTT.

The V and J genes are TRBV28 and TRBJ1-1, with a tentative D call TRBD1 (5 bases). Between the trimmed V and J ends, which lost 3 bases and 9 bases, there was a span of 5 bases. The length of the CDR3 is 10 residues. In germline, CDR1 is MDHEN, CDR2 SYDVKM. DNA for the CDR3: TGTGCCAGCAGTTTGGGGCAAGCTTTCTTT. Translated, it gives CASSLGQAFF.

The gene calls are TRBV4-3 and TRBJ2-7, with D perhaps matching TRBD1 (5 bases). From germline, CDR1 is LGHNA and CDR2 YSLEER. This CDR3 has 15 amino acids. Trimming cost V 0 bases and J 2 bases, with 11 bases left between them. This CDR3 is CASSQDRTLPYEQYF. In DNA form, the CDR3 reads TGCGCCAGCAGCCAAGATCGGACACTGCCCTACGAGCAGTACTTC.

The V call is TRBV15, the J call TRBJ2-2; D not resolved. The V end was cut by 1 base, the J end by 5 bases, with 2 bases between. This CDR3 is built from 12 residues. The germline V gene encodes CDR1 LNHNV and CDR2 YYDKDF (reference sequence). CDR3 residues: CATSRATGELFF. For the CDR3, the DNA is TGTGCCACCAGCAGAGCTACCGGGGAGCTGTTTTTT.

The chain recombines TRBV5-4 with TRBJ2-7; no firm D call. Germline CDR1 and CDR2: SGHNT and YYREEE (reference sequence). This CDR3 is built from 13 residues. V was clipped by 1 base and J by 0 bases, with 5 bases between them. Written as DNA, the CDR3 is TGTGCCAGCAGCTTGTCCAGCTCCTACGAGCAGTACTTC. As protein: CASSLSSSYEQYF.

This clone is a singleton in its sample. This rearrangement joins TRBV5-4 to TRBJ2-7; 7 bases match TRBD2. CDR1 and CDR2 from the germline V gene are SGHNT and YYREEE (reference sequence). The V gene end was trimmed by 10 bases and the J gene end by 3 bases; junction bases not matched to a gene: 13. This CDR3 is built from 14 residues. CDR3 bases: TGTGCCTCCCGCCGGGGGGAGGAGGGCTACGAGCAGTACTTC. Its translation: CASRRGEEGYEQYF.

The chain recombines TRBV7-3 with TRBJ2-5; the D gene is possibly TRBD1 (5 bases). This CDR3 has 14 amino acids. CDR1 is SGHTA, CDR2 FQGTGA, per germline. Between the trimmed V and J ends, which lost 1 base and 5 bases, there was a span of 11 bases. As DNA, the CDR3 is TGTGCCAGCAGCTTAAATAGGGGCGCGGAGACCCAGTACTTC. Its translation: CASSLNRGAETQYF.

The chain recombines TRBV4-1 with TRBJ2-1; 10 nucleotides align to TRBD2. The CDR3 consists of 14 residues. The junction had 3 bases not matched to a gene; V was cut back by 2 bases and J by 8 bases. CDR1 is MGHRA and CDR2 is YSYEKL in the germline V gene. CDR3 protein: CASSQLAGEYEQFF. The CDR3 DNA sequence: TGCGCCAGCAGCCAACTAGCGGGAGAATATGAGCAGTTCTTC.

The chain has TRBV4-1 and TRBJ2-2; 12 nucleotides agree with TRBD2. The CDR3 extends over 17 amino acids. Germline V CDR1 and CDR2: MGHRA, YSYEKL. Trimming removed 0 bases from V and 8 bases from J; junction bases left unmatched: 7. In nucleotides, the CDR3 is TGCGCCAGCAGCCAAGATTTGTCTAGCGGGAGGGCGGGGGAGCTGTTTTTT. Its translation is CASSQDLSSGRAGELFF.

This clone was observed a single time. The J gene is TRBJ2-1, the V gene TRBV4-1, with 7 bases aligning to TRBD2. Per the germline V gene, CDR1 is MGHRA and CDR2 is YSYEKL. V lost 4 bases, J lost 3 bases, and 6 bases stayed unmatched. The CDR3 runs to 15 residues. The CDR3 bases are TGCGCCAGCAGCCCAAGGGCGGGAGTCTACAATGAGCAGTTCTTC. It codes for CASSPRAGVYNEQFF.

The J gene is TRBJ2-7, the V gene TRBV28, with 7 bases matching TRBD1. Losses at the gene ends were 8 bases for V and 2 bases for J; bases not matched to a gene: 15. CDR1 and CDR2 (germline): MDHEN, SYDVKM. The CDR3 is made up of 16 amino acids. The CDR3 coding sequence is TGTGCCAGCCTCCCACGGCCCGGGACAGCTCCCTACGAGCAGTACTTC. It specifies CASLPRPGTAPYEQYF.

This rearrangement joins TRBV13 to TRBJ2-1; 8 nucleotides align to TRBD2. The CDR3 is 17 amino acids. Germline V lookup: CDR1 PRHDT, CDR2 FYEKMQ (reference sequence). V was pared by 5 bases and J by 9 bases, with 18 bases of the junction left unmatched. CDR3 protein: CASSVWDRAGVRPEQFF. Written as DNA, the CDR3 is TGTGCCAGCAGCGTCTGGGATAGAGCGGGAGTAAGGCCTGAGCAGTTCTTC.

The rearrangement links TRBV6-6 to TRBJ2-3; D may be TRBD2 (5 bases). The length of the CDR3 is 16 residues. Germline values: CDR1 MNHNY, CDR2 SVGAGI (reference sequence). V was shortened by 2 bases and J by 4 bases, with 16 bases between the two germline ends. In DNA, the CDR3 is TGTGCCAGCAGTTACCTAAGGCCGGGGTCGGCAGATACGCAGTATTTT. Translation: CASSYLRPGSADTQYF.

The rearrangement links TRBV6-6 to TRBJ2-5; 14 bases line up with TRBD2. V was clipped by 5 bases and J by 12 bases; unmatched bases: 8. CDR1 is MNHNY, CDR2 SVGAGI, per germline (reference sequence). This CDR3 is 14 amino acids long. As DNA, the CDR3 is TGTGCCAGCAGTGGCCTCGGGACTAGCGGGAGTGAGTACTTC. It specifies CASSGLGTSGSEYF.